This T cell receptor beta chain was obtained from a study of shared clonotypes between healthy human individuals. TCRdb's copy holds only in-frame clones and misses some; the assay was immunoSEQ multiplex PCR. Of about 1.1 million clones in the sample, more than 75% were seen once. CDR1 and CDR2 from the germline V gene are GTSNPN and SVGIG (reference sequence). The CDR3 is 14 amino acids. Trimming took off 3 bases at V and 0 bases at J, with 9 bases between the two ends. This clone was seen only once. The TCR comes from a man younger than 30 in good health. Some clones in this sample may be carry-over from other donors' samples. Material: memory CD4+ T cells from PBMCs. Subset here: CD45RA-negative fraction. This rearrangement joins TRBV30 to TRBJ1-3; D unclear. The DNA for the CDR3 is TGTGCCTGGAGGTCCACCGGCTCTGGAAACACCATATATTTT. This codes for CAWRSTGSGNTIYF. The complete variable domain, with remaining parts taken from reference TRBV30 and TRBJ1-3, reads SQTIHQWPATLVQPVGSPLSLECTVEGTSNPNLYWYRQAAGRGLQLLFYSVGIGQISSEVPQNLSASRPQDRQFILSSKKLLLSDSGFYLCAWRSTGSGNTIYFGEGSWLTVV.